One sample yielded the 24 T cell receptor beta chains listed below, sequenced in a study of blood T cells in healthy people across ages. Next came a second PCR, run for roughly 6 to 11 cycles, which used a sample-barcoded 5' primer along with a J-beta primer mix. Each CDR3 protein is one row after TCRdb ran MiXCR on the 5' RACE reads. The data hold over 700,000 distinct CDR3 sequences, with 53% observed a single time. The specimen sequenced was blood. These receptors originate from a man aged 80 or over in good health.

In DNA form, the CDR3 reads TGCGCCAGCAAAAGATATCGAGGTAGCGGAAACAATGAGCAGTTCTTC. Translating gives CASKRYRGSGNNEQFF. The chain employs TRBV5-1 and TRBJ2-1; a weak D match, TRBD2 (6 bases). The CDR3 spans 16 residues. V was pared by 6 bases and J by 5 bases, with 21 bases between. Germline V CDR1 and CDR2: SGHRS, YFSETQ.

The gene calls are TRBV5-1 and TRBJ2-5; 7 bases agree with TRBD2. TRBJ2-7 explains the end of the DNA better; the J call may be wrong. This CDR3 is built from 13 residues. The germline V gene has CDR1 SGHRS and CDR2 YFSETQ. In DNA form, the CDR3 reads TGCGCCAGCAGCTTGGGGGAGGGGAACGAGCAGTACTTC. Protein product: CASSLGEGNEQYF.

This sequence joins TRBV12-3 or TRBV12-4 and TRBJ2-3; TRBD2 is a possible D gene (6 bases). This CDR3 spans 16 amino acids. V lost 2 bases, J lost 0 bases, and 12 bases lay in between. This CDR3 reads CASSLQVSGSTDTQYF. As DNA, the CDR3 is TGTGCCAGCAGTTTACAAGTCAGCGGGAGCACAGATACGCAGTATTTT.

The chain uses TRBV11-2 and TRBJ2-1, with 10 bases identical to TRBD2. CDR3 length: 15 amino acids. Looked up from germline, CDR1 is SGHAT and CDR2 is FQNNGV. The junction had 6 bases not matched to a gene; V was cut back by 5 bases and J by 5 bases. CDR3 nucleotides: TGTGCCAGCAGCCCCACTAGCGGGGCCGACAATGAGCAGTTCTTC. The encoded protein is CASSPTSGADNEQFF.

The gene calls are TRBV11-2 and TRBJ2-7, with TRBD1 as a possible D gene (7 bases). CDR3 length equals 15 residues. The germline V gene has CDR1 SGHAT and CDR2 FQNNGV. Trimming took 1 base from V and 3 from J, leaving 13 bases between them. CDR3: CASSLGRGAIYEQYF. The CDR3, as DNA: TGTGCCAGCAGCTTAGGCAGGGGGGCCATCTACGAGCAGTACTTC.

The rearrangement uses TRBV20-1 and TRBJ2-1; 8 bases fit TRBD1. The DNA end is more similar to TRBJ2-7, so the J call may be wrong. CDR1 is DFQATT and CDR2 is SNEGSKA in the germline V gene (reference sequence). The length of the CDR3 is 15 residues. DNA of the CDR3: TGCAGTGCTCCAGGGGGCTTAGAATCCTACAATGAGCAGTACTTC. Translated, it gives CSAPGGLESYNEQYF.

With regard to this clonotype: The final CDR3 position lacks the conserved phenylalanine or tryptophan, pointing to a likely read error. The chain employs TRBV29-1 and TRBJ2-7, with D perhaps matching TRBD1 (6 bases). The CDR3 spans 13 residues. Trimming pared 6 bases from V and 3 bases from J, leaving 15 bases between. From germline, CDR1 is SQVTM and CDR2 ANQGSEA. The CDR3 DNA reads TGCAGCGTCCTGACAGGAGGAATCTACGAGCAGTACTTA. Protein: CSVLTGGIYEQYL.

The chain is built from TRBV6-1 and TRBJ2-5; perhaps TRBD2 as D (5 bases). CDR1 and CDR2 (germline): MNHNS, SASEGT. This CDR3 comprises 15 residues. V dropped 4 bases and J dropped 7 bases, with 19 bases sitting between them. The CDR3 region has the DNA TGTGCCAGCAGTGCCCTGGCCACAGCGGTCGGGACCCAGTACTTC. Encoded protein: CASSALATAVGTQYF.

The genes are TRBV11-2 and TRBJ2-7; 9 bases align to TRBD2. Germline V gives CDR1 SGHAT, CDR2 FQNNGV. The CDR3 covers 16 residues. J was trimmed by 2 bases and V by 4 bases; bases with no gene match: 9. CDR3 region: CASSSSLSGRAYEQYF. CDR3 DNA sequence: TGTGCCAGCAGCTCCTCCCTTAGCGGGAGAGCCTACGAGCAGTACTTC.

This clonotype was observed many times. The chain employs TRBV18 and TRBJ2-3; 10 bases map to TRBD1. With 8 bases clipped from V and 3 bases from J, the junction kept 8 bases outside the gene matches. Germline-derived CDR1 and CDR2 are KGHSH and LQKENI. CDR3 length equals 15 residues. The CDR3 DNA reads as TGTGCCAGCAGCCCGGGACAGGGGAGGACAGATACGCAGTATTTT. Its protein is CASSPGQGRTDTQYF.

The CDR3 sequence is CASSPRLGQGYTF. DNA for the CDR3: TGTGCCAGCAGCCCGAGGCTAGGGCAAGGCTACACCTTC. The V gene is TRBV28, the J gene TRBJ1-2; unclear D gene. V gave up 6 bases and J gave up 8 bases, with 16 bases separating them. Germline values: CDR1 MDHEN, CDR2 SYDVKM. The CDR3 runs 13 residues.

The chain recombines TRBV5-4 with TRBJ2-3, with 10 bases identical to TRBD2. V was clipped by 4 bases and J by 2 bases; unmatched bases: 10. Germline lookup yields CDR1 SGHNT and CDR2 YYREEE (reference sequence). The CDR3 spans 17 residues. The CDR3 DNA reads TGTGCCAGCAGCCCGCCCCCTCTAGCGGGAGTCACAGATACGCAGTATTTT. Amino acid sequence: CASSPPPLAGVTDTQYF.

Comment on this clonotype: The junction shows a germline mismatch at one end, possibly a read error. This chain's CDR3 is CASSRGLASYNEQFF. CDR3 nucleotides: TGTGCTAGCAGCCGGGGACTAGCTTCCTACAATGAGCAGTTCTTC. V usage is TRBV7-3 and J usage is TRBJ2-1; 9 bases line up with TRBD2. In germline, CDR1 is SGHTA, CDR2 FQGTGA. This CDR3 comprises 15 residues. Full variable domain (missing parts from reference TRBV7-3 and TRBJ2-1): GAGVSQTPSNKVTEKGKYVELRCDPISGHTALYWYRQSLGQGPEFLIYFQGTGAADDSGLPNDRFFAVRPEGSVSTLKIQRTERGDSAVYLCASSRGLASYNEQFFGPGTRLTVL.

The chain carries TRBV7-3 and TRBJ2-5, with TRBD1 matching over 11 bases. TRBJ2-7 explains the end of the DNA better; the J call may be wrong. Germline V gene lookup returns CDR1 SGHTA and CDR2 FQGTGA. CDR3 size: 15 residues. CDR3 region: CASSQTGQGVYEQYF. The CDR3 DNA is TGTGCCAGCAGCCAAACGGGACAGGGGGTTTACGAGCAGTACTTC.

This CDR3 is CASSQDGDRGETQYF. The CDR3 DNA sequence: TGTGCCAGCAGCCAAGATGGGGACAGAGGGGAGACCCAGTACTTC. This chain uses TRBV3-1 with TRBJ2-7; 7 nucleotides align to TRBD1. Matching the DNA end better, TRBJ2-5 makes the J call doubtful. The CDR3 spans 15 residues. CDR1 is LGHDT, CDR2 YNNKEL, per germline (reference sequence).

The rearrangement uses TRBV12-3 or TRBV12-4 and TRBJ2-3; 7 nucleotides match TRBD2. Trimming removed 5 bases from V and 0 bases from J; junction bases left unmatched: 5. This CDR3 comprises 15 residues. The CDR3 protein is CASSRGEASTDTQYF. Written as DNA, the CDR3 is TGTGCCAGCAGTCGGGGGGAGGCCAGCACAGATACGCAGTATTTT.

The chain uses TRBV6-2 or TRBV6-3 and TRBJ2-3; 8 bases are shared with TRBD2. After removal of 3 bases from V and 14 bases from J, the junction contained 19 bases not matched to a gene. CDR1 and CDR2 from the germline V gene are MNHEY and SVGEGT. The CDR3 runs 16 residues. CDR3: CASSYRSGSIPRYAYF. The CDR3 nucleotides read TGTGCCAGCAGTTATCGGAGCGGGAGTATACCCAGATACGCGTATTTT.

The chain couples TRBV12-3 or TRBV12-4 to TRBJ1-4; 8 bases map to TRBD1. This CDR3 is 15 amino acids long. Trimming at V came to 4 bases and at J to 3 bases, leaving 4 bases not matched to a gene. This CDR3 reads CASSSGGQSNEKLFF. The CDR3 nucleotides are TGTGCCAGCAGTTCAGGGGGCCAGTCTAATGAAAAACTGTTTTTT.

This clonotype was seen a few times. DNA of the CDR3: TGCAGCGCCACCCGGGACAGGGGTCACAACGAGCAGTACTTC. Protein product: CSATRDRGHNEQYF. The rearrangement joins TRBV29-1 to TRBJ2-7; TRBD1 aligns across 10 bases. Germline CDR1 SQVTM, CDR2 ANQGSEA. Unmatched junction bases numbered 11, after V lost 7 bases and J lost 5 bases. The CDR3 covers 14 residues.

This clonotype was detected only once. This chain uses TRBV4-1 with TRBJ1-2; D is possibly TRBD1 (5 bases). Germline V lookup: CDR1 MGHRA, CDR2 YSYEKL. The V and J ends lost 0 bases and 5 bases respectively, with 22 bases between them. This CDR3 spans 18 amino acids. CDR3 coding DNA: TGCGCCAGCAGCCAAGAATGGGGGTACAGGAGTTCTACTTATGGCTACACCTTC. It is translated as CASSQEWGYRSSTYGYTF.

The chain uses TRBV4-2 and TRBJ2-4; no clear D gene. The V gene lost 1 base and the J gene lost 1 base, with 11 bases spanning the gap. The CDR3 is made up of 16 amino acids. Germline assignment: CDR1 LGHNA and CDR2 YNFKEQ. CDR3 in amino acids: CASSQVGPPAKNIQYF. The CDR3 region has the DNA TGTGCCAGCAGCCAAGTCGGACCTCCGGCCAAAAACATTCAGTACTTC.

This chain connects TRBV20-1 to TRBJ2-1, with D tentatively TRBD2 (6 bases). The CDR3 extends over 12 amino acids. Germline CDR1 reads DFQATT; CDR2 reads SNEGSKA (reference sequence). V shed 5 bases and J shed 7 bases, with 12 bases lying between them. The CDR3 DNA reads TGCAGTGCTGTGGGGGGAATTAATGAGCAGTTCTTC. Residues: CSAVGGINEQFF.

This clonotype has a handful of counts. The chain is built from TRBV9 and TRBJ2-1, with unresolved D. CDR3 length: 13 residues. V was cut by 0 bases and J by 13 bases, with 14 bases left in between. Germline assignment: CDR1 SGDLS and CDR2 YYNGEE. The CDR3 sequence: CASSVENNPSQFF. CDR3 sequence (DNA): TGTGCCAGCAGCGTAGAGAACAACCCGTCCCAGTTCTTC.

J is TRBJ2-1 and V is TRBV7-2; possible D gene TRBD2, 7 bases. CDR3 size: 16 residues. The germline CDR1 and CDR2 sequences are SGHTA and FQGNSA. V dropped 3 bases and J dropped 9 bases, with 21 bases sitting between them. As DNA, the CDR3 is TGTGCCAGCAGCTTGAGGAGCGGGACCCTAGGGGGTGAGCAGTTCTTC. It encodes CASSLRSGTLGGEQFF.